The rows below give T cell receptor beta chains drawn from one sample of a study of blood T cell repertoires in COVID-19. Libraries were prepared by immunoSEQ multiplex PCR; TCRdb keeps only in-frame clonotypes and omits some of them. The sample lists around 300,000 clones; 70% to 90% were seen once. The sample comprised peripheral blood. The source of these receptors is a woman in her twenties or thirties with active or convalescent COVID-19. Both conserved end residues are part of each CDR3. The D gene is left open where the match is weak. The size of a clone is reported for some rows only, either as once, few or many, or as a class for expanded clones.

cdr3_aa,cdr3_nt,clone_size,v_call,j_call,d_call
CAWSVARGFRNSNQPQHF,TGTGCCTGGAGTGTTGCCAGGGGGTTCCGAAATAGCAATCAGCCCCAGCATTTT,.,TRBV30,TRBJ1-5,TRBD1
CASSANKPGQDKEFGYTF,TGTGCCAGCAGTGCAAATAAGCCGGGACAGGATAAAGAATTTGGCTACACCTTC,.,TRBV25-1,TRBJ1-2,TRBD1
CASSEVEGAGNQPQHF,TGTGCCAGCAGTGAAGTTGAGGGGGCGGGCAATCAGCCCCAGCATTTT,.,TRBV6-1,TRBJ1-5,TRBD1
CASSLGQDWVGTQYF,TGTGCCAGCAGCTTAGGGCAGGACTGGGTGGGGACCCAGTACTTC,.,TRBV7-8,TRBJ2-5,.
CSVQDREGSPLHF,TGCAGCGTTCAGGACAGGGAGGGTTCACCCCTCCACTTT,.,TRBV29-1,TRBJ1-6,TRBD1
CASSLVPPGQGAGNEQFF,TGTGCCAGCAGCTTAGTCCCGCCGGGACAGGGGGCCGGCAATGAGCAGTTCTTC,.,TRBV7-2,TRBJ2-1,TRBD1
CASSSSGLAGEEWADTQYF,TGCGCCAGCAGCTCCTCCGGACTAGCGGGGGAAGAGTGGGCGGATACGCAGTATTTT,few,TRBV4-3,TRBJ2-3,TRBD2
CASSARGGFSYNEQFF,TGTGCCAGCAGTGCAAGGGGAGGTTTTTCCTACAATGAGCAGTTCTTC,.,TRBV7-3,TRBJ2-1,.
CATGQGVNTEAFF,TGTGCCACCGGACAGGGGGTGAACACTGAAGCTTTCTTT,.,TRBV10-3,TRBJ1-1,TRBD1
CASSVVVSGVWKHQETQYF,TGTGCCAGCAGCGTAGTGGTTAGCGGGGTATGGAAACATCAGGAGACCCAGTACTTC,.,TRBV9,TRBJ2-5,TRBD2
CASSPGQGRQPQHF,TGTGCCAGCAGTCCAGGACAAGGAAGGCAGCCCCAGCATTTT,.,TRBV27,TRBJ1-5,.
CASSPGGSEAKNIQYF,TGTGCCAGCAGTCCGGGTGGTAGCGAAGCCAAAAACATTCAGTACTTC,.,TRBV7-8,TRBJ2-4,.
CASGLGGGELFF,TGTGCTAGTGGTTTGGGCGGGGGGGAGCTGTTTTTT,.,TRBV12-5,TRBJ2-2,.
CAIRDLAGAYNEQFF,TGTGCCATCAGGGACTTAGCGGGGGCCTACAATGAGCAGTTCTTC,.,TRBV10-3,TRBJ2-1,TRBD2
CASSDRQGPYEQYF,TGTGCCAGCAGTGACCGACAGGGACCCTACGAGCAGTACTTC,.,TRBV6-1,TRBJ2-7,TRBD1
CASSPRDRRTNYGYTF,TGTGCCAGCAGCCCGCGGGACAGGAGGACTAACTATGGCTACACCTTC,.,TRBV9,TRBJ1-2,TRBD1
CAWSTQGAEKLFF,TGTGCCTGGAGTACCCAGGGGGCGGAAAAACTGTTTTTT,.,TRBV30,TRBJ1-4,TRBD1
CATSTGQGAEAFF,TGTGCCACCTCCACGGGACAGGGGGCGGAAGCTTTCTTT,.,TRBV10-3,TRBJ1-1,TRBD1
CASSTGTASYEQYF,TGTGCCAGCTCAACCGGGACAGCCTCCTACGAGCAGTACTTC,.,TRBV18,TRBJ2-7,TRBD1
CASTSAQGWYNEQFF,TGTGCCAGCACCTCGGCACAGGGGTGGTACAATGAGCAGTTCTTC,.,TRBV7-2,TRBJ2-1,TRBD1
CASRTLENRLTAYEQYF,TGTGCCAGCCGTACCCTCGAAAACAGGCTGACGGCCTACGAGCAGTACTTC,once,TRBV2,TRBJ2-7,.
CASSFASGTYNSPLHF,TGTGCCAGCAGCTTCGCCTCCGGGACCTATAATTCACCCCTCCACTTT,.,TRBV11-2,TRBJ1-6,.
CATSKDRNYGYTF,TGTGCCACCAGCAAGGACAGAAACTATGGCTACACCTTC,.,TRBV15,TRBJ1-2,.
CAIRSQGLTEAFF,TGTGCCATCAGGAGTCAGGGGCTCACTGAAGCTTTCTTT,.,TRBV10-3,TRBJ1-1,.
CASSPTGGNGYTF,TGTGCCAGCAGCCCGACAGGGGGAAATGGCTACACCTTC,.,TRBV7-9,TRBJ1-2,TRBD1
CASSFQGRLSYEQYF,TGTGCCAGCAGTTTTCAGGGGCGCCTTTCCTACGAGCAGTACTTC,.,TRBV27,TRBJ2-7,.
CASSYDGVTEAFF,TGTGCCAGCAGTTATGATGGAGTCACTGAAGCTTTCTTT,.,TRBV6-2/TRBV6-3,TRBJ1-1,.
CASSLRAGGASESTDTQYF,TGCGCCAGCAGCTTGAGGGCAGGGGGCGCTAGCGAGAGCACAGATACGCAGTATTTT,once,TRBV5-1,TRBJ2-3,TRBD1
CASSFLGTGVKGYTF,TGTGCCAGCAGCTTTTTAGGGACAGGGGTGAAGGGCTACACCTTC,once,TRBV7-2,TRBJ1-2,TRBD1
CASSQGAGGWTEAFF,TGCGCCAGCAGCCAAGGGGCAGGGGGCTGGACTGAAGCTTTCTTT,.,TRBV4-3,TRBJ1-1,TRBD1
CASSQATGYTDTQYF,TGCGCCAGCAGCCAAGCGACAGGGTACACAGATACGCAGTATTTT,.,TRBV4-3,TRBJ2-3,TRBD1
CALTGQGGWNSPLHF,TGTGCCCTGACGGGACAGGGGGGATGGAATTCACCCCTCCACTTT,.,TRBV30,TRBJ1-6,TRBD1
CASSLYNDVGGNYEQYF,TGCGCCAGCAGCTTGTATAACGACGTGGGGGGTAACTACGAGCAGTACTTC,.,TRBV5-1,TRBJ2-7,.
CASSLGGQRPQHF,TGTGCCAGCAGCTTGGGGGGGCAGAGGCCCCAGCATTTT,.,TRBV7-2,TRBJ1-5,.
CASSSAYGNEQFF,TGTGCCAGCAGCTCCGCTTACGGCAATGAGCAGTTCTTC,.,TRBV7-2,TRBJ2-1,.
CASSLGQGEQYF,TGCGCCAGCAGCTTAGGACAGGGCGAGCAGTACTTC,.,TRBV5-1,TRBJ2-7,TRBD1
CASREFGELFF,TGTGCCAGCAGAGAGTTCGGGGAGCTGTTTTTT,.,TRBV11-2,TRBJ2-2,.